This T cell receptor (beta chain) came from a study of T cell repertoires in cytomegalovirus infection. About the research overall: Indications of both CMV infection and matching HLA type were provided by public TCR beta signatures.

Germline V gene data show CDR1 as LNHNV and CDR2 as YYDKDF (reference sequence). The CDR3 extends over 15 amino acids. After removal of 2 bases from V and 4 bases from J, the junction contained 5 bases not matched to a gene. Using its own MiXCR run on the reads, TCRdb lists one record per CDR3 protein. The sample has hundreds of thousands of distinct CDR3 sequences, about 33% seen once. This clonotype was found a few times. The antigen is not known. Whole-study findings and limits: HLA-C-restricted TCR beta clonotypes specific for CMV led the ex vivo response.

The sample consisted of cultured CD8+ T cells from PBMCs, taken from culture after CMV antigen stimulation. The chain employs TRBV15 and TRBJ2-5, with 9 bases that match TRBD2. The origin of this receptor is a human donor in good health (CMV status not recorded). Some clones in this sample may be carry-over from other donors' samples. The CDR3 region is CATSRILAGSETQYF. The CDR3 region has the DNA TGTGCCACCAGCAGAATCCTAGCGGGGTCAGAGACCCAGTACTTC.